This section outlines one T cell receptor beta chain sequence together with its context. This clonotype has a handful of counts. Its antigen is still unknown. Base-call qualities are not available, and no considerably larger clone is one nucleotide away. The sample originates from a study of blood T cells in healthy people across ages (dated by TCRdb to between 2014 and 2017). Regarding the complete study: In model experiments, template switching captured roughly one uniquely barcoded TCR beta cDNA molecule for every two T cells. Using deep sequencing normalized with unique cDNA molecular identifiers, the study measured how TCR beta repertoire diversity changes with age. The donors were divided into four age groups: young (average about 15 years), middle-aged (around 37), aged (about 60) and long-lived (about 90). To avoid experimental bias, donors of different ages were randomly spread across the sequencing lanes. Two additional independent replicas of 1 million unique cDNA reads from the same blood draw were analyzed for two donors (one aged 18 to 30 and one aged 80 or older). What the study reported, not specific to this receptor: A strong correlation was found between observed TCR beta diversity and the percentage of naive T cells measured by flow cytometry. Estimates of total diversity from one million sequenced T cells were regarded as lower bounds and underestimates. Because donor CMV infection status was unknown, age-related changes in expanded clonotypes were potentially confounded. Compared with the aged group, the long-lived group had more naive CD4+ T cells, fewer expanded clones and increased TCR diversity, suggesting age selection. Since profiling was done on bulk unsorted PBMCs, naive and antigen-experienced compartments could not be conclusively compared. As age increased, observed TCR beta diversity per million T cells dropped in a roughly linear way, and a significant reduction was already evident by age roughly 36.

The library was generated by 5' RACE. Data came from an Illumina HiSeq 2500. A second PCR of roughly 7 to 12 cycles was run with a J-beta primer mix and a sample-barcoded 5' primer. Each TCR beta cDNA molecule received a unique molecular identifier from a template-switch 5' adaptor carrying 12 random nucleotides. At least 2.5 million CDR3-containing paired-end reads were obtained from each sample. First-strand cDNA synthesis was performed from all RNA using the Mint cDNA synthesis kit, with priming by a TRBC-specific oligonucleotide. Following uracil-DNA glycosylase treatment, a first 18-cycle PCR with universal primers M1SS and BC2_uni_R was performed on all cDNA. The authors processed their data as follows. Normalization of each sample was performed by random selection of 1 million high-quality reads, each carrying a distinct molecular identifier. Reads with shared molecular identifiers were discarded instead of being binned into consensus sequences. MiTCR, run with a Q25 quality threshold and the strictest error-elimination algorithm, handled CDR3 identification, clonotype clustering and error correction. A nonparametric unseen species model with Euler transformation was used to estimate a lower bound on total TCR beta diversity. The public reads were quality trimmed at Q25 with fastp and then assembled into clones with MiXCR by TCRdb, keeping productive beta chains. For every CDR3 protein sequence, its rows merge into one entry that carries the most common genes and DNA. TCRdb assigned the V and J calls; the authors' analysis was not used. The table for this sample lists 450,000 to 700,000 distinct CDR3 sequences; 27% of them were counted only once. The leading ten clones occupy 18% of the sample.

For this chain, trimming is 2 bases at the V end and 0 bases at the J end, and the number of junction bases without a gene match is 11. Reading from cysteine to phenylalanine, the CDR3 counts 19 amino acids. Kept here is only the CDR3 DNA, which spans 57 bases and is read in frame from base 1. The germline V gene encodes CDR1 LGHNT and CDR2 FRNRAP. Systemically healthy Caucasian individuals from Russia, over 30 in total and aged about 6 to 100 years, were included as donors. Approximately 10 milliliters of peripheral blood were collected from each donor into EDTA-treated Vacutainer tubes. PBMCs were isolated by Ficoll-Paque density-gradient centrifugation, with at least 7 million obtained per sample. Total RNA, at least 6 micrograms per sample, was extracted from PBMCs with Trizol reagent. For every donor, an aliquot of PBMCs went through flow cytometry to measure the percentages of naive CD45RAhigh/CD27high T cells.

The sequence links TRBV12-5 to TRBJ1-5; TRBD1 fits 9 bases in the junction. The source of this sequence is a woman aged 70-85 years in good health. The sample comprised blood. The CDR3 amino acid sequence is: CASGLWTGVDPTSNQPQHF. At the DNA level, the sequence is TGTGCTAGTGGTTTGTGGACAGGGGTTGACCCGACTAGCAATCAGCCCCAGCATTTT. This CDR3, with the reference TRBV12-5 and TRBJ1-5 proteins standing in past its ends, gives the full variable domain DARVTQTPRHKVTEMGQEVTMRCQPILGHNTVFWYRQTMMQGLELLAYFRNRAPLDDSGMPKDRFSAEMPDATLATLKIQPSEPRDSAVYFCASGLWTGVDPTSNQPQHFGDGTRLSIL.